These T cell receptor beta chains were read from a single sample in a study of technical replicates of blood from a few donors. Measured with immunoSEQ multiplex PCR; TCRdb has only the in-frame clones, and not every one. Of about 75,000 clones in the sample, approximately 97% were seen once. The source material was T cells isolated from PBMCs. These TCRs come from a human donor in good health. The conserved cysteine and the conserved F or W are not part of the CDR3 here. D genes are given only for firm matches.

j_call d_call v_call cdr3_aa
TRBJ2-5 TRBD2 TRBV29-1 SARRAGEGGETQY
TRBJ2-1 TRBD2 TRBV7-9 ASSVSGRANEQF
TRBJ2-5 NA TRBV15 ATSRLSRDTTQETQY
TRBJ2-7 TRBD1 TRBV19 ASSTGTGLYEQY
TRBJ2-5 NA TRBV27 ASSRTRLETQY
TRBJ2-2 NA TRBV14 ASSYAGSAGELF
TRBJ1-1 NA TRBV4-1 ASSHDAGNTEAF
TRBJ2-7 NA TRBV5-1 ASSLAKKTGRGSYEQY
TRBJ2-7 TRBD1 TRBV28 ASFGSGTGSYEQY
TRBJ2-1 NA TRBV11-3 ASSPYGARGENEQF
TRBJ2-1 NA TRBV9 ASSPPGGEAYNEQF
TRBJ2-7 NA TRBV11-2 ASSLDRVTYEQY
TRBJ1-6 TRBD1 TRBV4-1 ASSQDPGQGSNSPLH
TRBJ1-1 NA TRBV6-6 ASSYSAGDNTEAF
TRBJ2-7 NA TRBV4-1 ASSQSMTGTYEQY
TRBJ2-7 TRBD2 TRBV11-2 ASSLGASGYEQY
TRBJ1-3 NA TRBV19 ASSIRGSSSGNTIY
TRBJ1-2 NA TRBV28 ASHRGSHGYT
TRBJ2-6 NA TRBV12-5 ASGLVSSGANVLT
TRBJ1-5 TRBD1 TRBV5-1 ASSEGTGVNQPQH
TRBJ1-1 NA TRBV6-1 ASSEEEERGLANTEAF
TRBJ1-4 NA TRBV7-3 ASSQVPNEKLF
TRBJ1-3 NA TRBV27 ASSFVGGSGNTIY
TRBJ2-3 TRBD2 TRBV27 ASSSQLAVSTDTQY
TRBJ2-3 TRBD2 TRBV7-9 ASSLVTGGAMNTQY
TRBJ2-2 TRBD1 TRBV7-7 ASSPGWDRVLDGELF
TRBJ2-3 NA TRBV4-1 ASSQESSLDTQY